This T cell receptor (beta chain) was sequenced for a study of shared clonotypes between healthy human individuals. Study outcomes and limitations: Donors were few, which limited the genetic and exposure-history diversity represented. The study's rarefaction showed incomplete sorted-subset sequencing despite large depth.

It was CD45RO-negative cells, positively selected for CCR7, that made up naive CD8 cells, with terminally differentiated effector memory CD45RA+ cells excluded. Details on this clone: Antigen specificity is unknown.

Only in-frame clones appear in the TCRdb table, and some are missing; sequencing was by immunoSEQ multiplex PCR. The table lists about 2 million clones, approximately 95% of them singletons. Germline V gene lookup returns CDR1 SQVTM and CDR2 ANQGSEA. The CDR3 consists of 13 residues. V lost 3 bases, J lost 6 bases, and 14 bases lay in between. This receptor was taken from a man younger than 35 in good health. Sequencing was carried out using naive CD8+ T cells sorted from blood. V gene TRBV29-1 combines with J gene TRBJ1-2, with no clear D. The CDR3 reads CSVDLGAGDGYTF. DNA of the CDR3: TGCAGCGTTGACTTGGGAGCAGGAGATGGCTACACCTTC.